The 20 T cell receptor beta chains below were found in one sample sequenced in a study of T cell repertoires in cytomegalovirus infection. Each CDR3 protein gets one entry after TCRdb re-called the reads with MiXCR. Here the sample spans roughly 990,000 distinct CDR3 sequences, 31% being singletons. These receptors are not linked to any known antigen. Sequenced material: cultured CD8+ T cells from PBMCs, taken from culture after CMV antigen stimulation. Every receptor here comes from a human donor in good health (CMV status not recorded). Some clones in this sample may be carry-over from other donors' samples.

The sample holds a few counts of this clonotype. The V gene is TRBV7-9, the J gene TRBJ1-5; TRBD1 aligns across 10 bases. CDR3 length: 18 residues. The V and J ends lost 3 bases and 3 bases, in that order; junction bases with no gene match: 11. The germline CDR1 and CDR2 sequences are SEHNR and FQNEAQ (reference sequence). DNA for the CDR3: TGTGCCAGCAGCTTCGGGGACAGGGGCAATCGTTCCAATCAGCCCCAGCATTTT. Translation: CASSFGDRGNRSNQPQHF.

This clonotype has just a few counts. The CDR3 sequence: CASSSWTGNTNTIYF. The CDR3 DNA reads TGTGCCAGCAGTTCCTGGACAGGGAATACAAACACCATATATTTT. The rearrangement joins TRBV12-3 or TRBV12-4 to TRBJ1-3, with TRBD1 matching 8 bases. V lost 4 bases and J lost 6; bases outside the gene matches: 8. The CDR3 is made up of 15 amino acids.

J is TRBJ1-3 and V is TRBV7-9; 7 bases are a match to TRBD1. The CDR3 is 17 residues long. J was trimmed by 0 bases and V by 1 base; bases with no gene match: 6. Germline values: CDR1 SEHNR, CDR2 FQNEAQ (reference sequence). The CDR3 bases are TGTGCCAGCAGCTTAGTGGACAGGCCAAGCTCTGGAAACACCATATATTTT. It specifies CASSLVDRPSSGNTIYF.

This clonotype was seen a few times. This chain uses TRBV11-2 with TRBJ2-7; maybe TRBD1 (6 bases). V lost 1 base and J lost 5, with 18 bases in between. The CDR3 is 16 residues long. Germline values: CDR1 SGHAT, CDR2 FQNNGV. CDR3 nucleotides: TGTGCCAGCAGCTTAGGCCAGGACAGTATATTCCACGAGCAGTACTTC. It yields the protein CASSLGQDSIFHEQYF.

The rearrangement joins TRBV6-2 or TRBV6-3 to TRBJ1-1; 7 nucleotides match TRBD1. CDR1 and CDR2 (germline): MNHEY, SVGEGT. Trimming took 2 bases from V and 5 from J; bases not matched to a gene: 14. The CDR3 is 17 amino acids. In DNA form, the CDR3 reads TGTGCCAGCAGTTACATAGGGGACAGAGGAAAAACAACTGAAGCTTTCTTT. It translates to CASSYIGDRGKTTEAFF.

The gene calls are TRBV14 and TRBJ1-2; 9 nucleotides match TRBD1. The CDR3 consists of 15 residues. Germline CDR1 is SGHDN and CDR2 is FVKESK. V dropped 1 base and J dropped 2; count of bases not matched to a gene: 2. CDR3 region: CASSQGTGANYGYTF. Written as DNA, the CDR3 is TGTGCCAGCAGCCAAGGGACAGGGGCCAACTATGGCTACACCTTC.

This clonotype was detected a few times. The V call is TRBV6-5, the J call TRBJ2-4; 7 positions agree with TRBD1. Germline V gene sequence: CDR1 MNHEY, CDR2 SVGAGI. With V trimmed by 1 base and J by 6 bases, 9 bases remained unmatched. The CDR3 contains 16 residues. The CDR3 sequence is CASSYYPGTELNIQYF. The CDR3 bases are TGTGCCAGCAGTTACTATCCAGGGACAGAACTAAACATTCAGTACTTC.

Turning to this clonotype: Relative to the germline gene, one junction end is altered; a read error may explain this. The chain employs TRBV12-3 or TRBV12-4 and TRBJ2-3; D gene unclear. The CDR3 has 15 amino acids. CDR3 DNA: TGTGTCAGCAGCAGCATGGCCCCGAGGACAGATACGCAGTATTTT. It is translated as CVSSSMAPRTDTQYF.

This clonotype was observed at least ten times. The chain joins TRBV7-2 to TRBJ2-1; D gene ambiguous. Trimming cost V 2 bases and J 5 bases, with 7 bases left between them. Looked up from germline, CDR1 is SGHTA and CDR2 is FQGNSA. The CDR3 runs 13 residues. Written as DNA, the CDR3 is TGTGCCAGCAGCTTACGAGCCAACAATGAGCAGTTCTTC. It specifies CASSLRANNEQFF.

Here the CDR3 reads CASSQVQRGGLGTGELFF. The CDR3, as DNA: TGTGCCAGCAGCCAAGTCCAGCGGGGGGGCCTTGGCACCGGGGAGCTGTTTTTT. This chain joins TRBV14 and TRBJ2-2, with TRBD2 matching 10 bases. V lost 1 base to trimming and J lost 4 bases; unmatched junction nucleotides: 9. CDR1 is SGHDN, CDR2 FVKESK, per germline. The CDR3 consists of 18 residues.

V and J are TRBV5-1 and TRBJ2-1; D is undetermined. CDR1 SGHRS and CDR2 YFSETQ come from the germline V gene. V was clipped by 3 bases and J by 4 bases, with 11 bases between them. This CDR3 contains 14 residues. The DNA of the CDR3 is TGCGCCAGCAGCTGGCCAGATTTTTACAATGAGCAGTTCTTC. Translated: CASSWPDFYNEQFF.

This clonotype was seen more than once but under ten times. The rearrangement links TRBV6-6 to TRBJ2-1; TRBD1 agrees at 7 bases. This CDR3 is 15 amino acids long. Germline-derived CDR1 and CDR2 are MNHNY and SVGAGI (reference sequence). The J segment lost 1 base and the V segment lost 2 bases, leaving 2 bases of the junction unmatched. CDR3 amino acids: CASSYDRESYNEQFF. The DNA of the CDR3 is TGTGCCAGCAGTTACGACAGGGAATCCTACAATGAGCAGTTCTTC.

The chain links TRBV24-1 to TRBJ2-1; TRBD1 aligns across 8 bases. Unmatched junction bases numbered 10, after V lost 3 bases and J lost 1 base. The CDR3 loop spans 18 amino acids. Germline loops: CDR1 KGHDR, CDR2 SFDVKD. CDR3 in amino acids: CATSDQMVRGQSYNEQFF. The CDR3 nucleotides are TGTGCCACCAGTGATCAGATGGTCAGGGGGCAATCCTACAATGAGCAGTTCTTC.

This chain joins TRBV27 and TRBJ1-1; D gene unclear. This CDR3 comprises 16 residues. Germline CDR1 reads MNHEY; CDR2 reads SMNVEV (reference sequence). Trimming removed 5 bases at V and 0 bases at J, with 16 bases between. As DNA, the CDR3 is TGTGCCAGCAGTCTTCTACGAACCCACATGAACACTGAAGCTTTCTTT. It is translated as CASSLLRTHMNTEAFF.

The chain joins TRBV6-2 or TRBV6-3 to TRBJ1-1, with 11 bases lining up with TRBD1. V was clipped by 8 bases and J by 8 bases; unmatched bases: 1. The V gene's germline CDR1 is MNHEY and CDR2 SVGEGT. The CDR3 is 11 residues long. The CDR3 nucleotides are TGTGCCAGCGGGGACAGGGGGGAAGCTTTCTTT. This gives the protein CASGDRGEAFF.

The V and J genes are TRBV6-6 and TRBJ2-2; no definite D call. Germline-derived CDR1 and CDR2 are MNHNY and SVGAGI (reference sequence). Between the trimmed V and J ends, which lost 6 bases and 5 bases, there was a span of 13 bases. The CDR3 sequence is 14 residues long. The CDR3 coding sequence is TGTGCCAGCAGGATTCTGGTATCGACCGGGGAGCTGTTTTTT. This codes for CASRILVSTGELFF.

In its sample, this clonotype was seen a few times. The chain is built from TRBV7-6 and TRBJ2-1; 9 bases match TRBD2. Unmatched junction bases numbered 10, after V lost 1 base and J lost 0 bases. The CDR3 totals 19 residues. CDR1 and CDR2 from the germline V gene are SGHVS and FNYEAQ. The CDR3 bases are TGTGCCAGCAGCTTAGAGGCAGCGGGGGGCATAATCTCCTACAATGAGCAGTTCTTC. Translation gives CASSLEAAGGIISYNEQFF.

This chain links TRBV27 with TRBJ1-1; D not resolved. Per germline, CDR1 MNHEY and CDR2 SMNVEV (reference sequence). Trimming took off 6 bases at V and 7 bases at J, with 18 bases between the two ends. This CDR3 spans 14 amino acids. CDR3: CASRSPTGWNEAFF. CDR3 DNA sequence: TGTGCCAGCAGGAGCCCCACCGGCTGGAATGAAGCTTTCTTT.

The V gene is TRBV9, the J gene TRBJ2-1; no reliable D call. Trimming removed 0 bases from V and 6 bases from J, with 10 bases in between. There are 14 residues in the CDR3. Germline loops: CDR1 SGDLS, CDR2 YYNGEE. This chain's CDR3 is CASSVAGVPNEQFF. The CDR3 coding sequence is TGTGCCAGCAGCGTAGCAGGAGTCCCCAATGAGCAGTTCTTC. The full variable domain, in which reference TRBV9 and TRBJ2-1 provide the parts outside the CDR3, is DSGVTQTPKHLITATGQRVTLRCSPRSGDLSVYWYQQSLDQGLQFLIQYYNGEERAKGNILERFSAQQFPDLHSELNLSSLELGDSALYFCASSVAGVPNEQFFGPGTRLTVL.

A note on this clonotype: One base away lies a much larger clone, so this may be a sequencing read error. The rearrangement uses TRBV7-3 and TRBJ2-3; either TRBD1 or TRBD2 may supply D (5 bases each). This CDR3 comprises 15 residues. The germline V gene encodes CDR1 SGHTA and CDR2 FQGTGA. CDR3 amino acids: CANSSGTRGTDTQYF. CDR3 sequence (DNA): TGTGCCAACAGCTCCGGGACGAGGGGCACAGATACGCAGTATTTT.